These T cell receptor beta chains were read from a single sample in a study of T cells after yellow fever vaccination. TCRdb re-derived calls from the 5' RACE reads in MiXCR, one entry per CDR3 protein. The table includes 180,000 or so distinct CDR3 sequences, approximately 9.9% detected once. Here the sequenced sample was CD8+ T cells sorted from PBMCs, taken 15 days after the yellow fever booster vaccination. These receptor sequences come from a man aged 18 to 35 who received the YFV17D yellow fever vaccine. The CDR3 runs from the conserved cysteine through the conserved F or W. A D gene is named only where the DNA matches it firmly. Clone size is shown for a subset of rows, as once, few, many or a class of expanded clone.

CDR3nt: TGTGCCAGCAGCTTAAGTGTCCCTGAAGCTTTCTTT; CDR3aa: CASSLSVPEAFF; d_gene: NA; len: 12; j_gene: TRBJ1-1; abundance: NA; v_gene: TRBV7-9
CDR3nt: TGTGCCAGCAGCCCGGGGACTAGCGGGGGGCGAGGGGAGCAGTACTTC; CDR3aa: CASSPGTSGGRGEQYF; d_gene: TRBD2; len: 16; j_gene: TRBJ2-7; abundance: many; v_gene: TRBV7-2
CDR3nt: TGCAGTGCTAGAGCCGGGACAGGGACAGAGACCCAGTACTTC; CDR3aa: CSARAGTGTETQYF; d_gene: TRBD1; len: 14; j_gene: TRBJ2-5; abundance: NA; v_gene: TRBV20-1
CDR3nt: TGTGCCAGCAGTTATCTCGGGGGTGGAAATGAAAAACTGTTTTTT; CDR3aa: CASSYLGGGNEKLFF; d_gene: NA; len: 15; j_gene: TRBJ1-4; abundance: NA; v_gene: TRBV6-5
CDR3nt: TGTGCCAGCAGCCCCAGGCCACAGGCGTCCTCCGGGGAGCTGTTTTTT; CDR3aa: CASSPRPQASSGELFF; d_gene: NA; len: 16; j_gene: TRBJ2-2; abundance: few; v_gene: TRBV11-2
CDR3nt: TGCAGCGTTTGTACCGGGGTTGATGAGCAGTTCTTC; CDR3aa: CSVCTGVDEQFF; d_gene: NA; len: 12; j_gene: TRBJ2-1; abundance: many; v_gene: TRBV29-1
CDR3nt: TGTGCCAGCAGCTTAGTTCAGGAATGGTCCTACGAGCAGTACTTC; CDR3aa: CASSLVQEWSYEQYF; d_gene: NA; len: 15; j_gene: TRBJ2-7; abundance: NA; v_gene: TRBV7-9
CDR3nt: TGCGCCAGCAGCCAGGATTGGAGCGGGGGGACGGGCGGGGAGCTGTTTTTT; CDR3aa: CASSQDWSGGTGGELFF; d_gene: TRBD2; len: 17; j_gene: TRBJ2-2; abundance: NA; v_gene: TRBV4-1
CDR3nt: TGTGCCAGCAGCTGGACAGGGTTGGACATTCAGTACTTC; CDR3aa: CASSWTGLDIQYF; d_gene: TRBD1; len: 13; j_gene: TRBJ2-4; abundance: NA; v_gene: TRBV7-9
CDR3nt: TGTGCCAGCAGCTTCCGGGACAAGAACACTGAAGCTTTCTTT; CDR3aa: CASSFRDKNTEAFF; d_gene: NA; len: 14; j_gene: TRBJ1-1; abundance: NA; v_gene: TRBV7-8
CDR3nt: TGCAGCGCCGAAACCCCCGAGGTTGCTGGGGCCAACGTCCTGACTTTC; CDR3aa: CSAETPEVAGANVLTF; d_gene: NA; len: 16; j_gene: TRBJ2-6; abundance: NA; v_gene: TRBV29-1
CDR3nt: TGTGCCAGCAGTGAGCCGGGACAGGCTTTAACTAATGAAAAACTGTTTTTT; CDR3aa: CASSEPGQALTNEKLFF; d_gene: TRBD1; len: 17; j_gene: TRBJ1-4; abundance: few; v_gene: TRBV25-1
CDR3nt: TGTGCCAGCAGCTCTACGCAGCGCGGCGCCGGGGAGCTGTTTTTT; CDR3aa: CASSSTQRGAGELFF; d_gene: NA; len: 15; j_gene: TRBJ2-2; abundance: NA; v_gene: TRBV7-9
CDR3nt: TGCAGTGCCAGCACGCGGGCTAGAAGAGATACGCAGTATTTT; CDR3aa: CSASTRARRDTQYF; d_gene: NA; len: 14; j_gene: TRBJ2-3; abundance: NA; v_gene: TRBV20-1
CDR3nt: TGCAGCGTTGAAGATCCCACGGGACGTTCCCAACCTGACTATGGCTACACCTTC; CDR3aa: CSVEDPTGRSQPDYGYTF; d_gene: NA; len: 18; j_gene: TRBJ1-2; abundance: few; v_gene: TRBV29-1
CDR3nt: TGTGCCAGCAGTTACCTGAACACTGAAGCTTTCTTT; CDR3aa: CASSYLNTEAFF; d_gene: NA; len: 12; j_gene: TRBJ1-1; abundance: NA; v_gene: TRBV6-2/TRBV6-3
CDR3nt: TGTGCCAGCAGTGAGCTTCGGACAGGGTCAAACTCTGGGGCCAACGTCCTGACTTTC; CDR3aa: CASSELRTGSNSGANVLTF; d_gene: TRBD1; len: 19; j_gene: TRBJ2-6; abundance: many; v_gene: TRBV2
CDR3nt: TGTGCCAGCAGCCCTGGACTTGCTACTCTTCAAGAGACCCAGTACTTC; CDR3aa: CASSPGLATLQETQYF; d_gene: NA; len: 16; j_gene: TRBJ2-5; abundance: NA; v_gene: TRBV5-4
CDR3nt: TGTGCCAGCAGCTTGGGACTCCGTGGCTACACCTTC; CDR3aa: CASSLGLRGYTF; d_gene: NA; len: 12; j_gene: TRBJ1-2; abundance: NA; v_gene: TRBV7-9
CDR3nt: TGTGCCAGTAATAAACAGGGTCGGTCTCCTGAAGCTTTCTTT; CDR3aa: CASNKQGRSPEAFF; d_gene: NA; len: 14; j_gene: TRBJ1-1; abundance: few; v_gene: TRBV19
CDR3nt: TGTGCCAGCAGCCTTAAGACTAGCGGGGTATACACCGGGGAGCTGTTTTTT; CDR3aa: CASSLKTSGVYTGELFF; d_gene: TRBD2; len: 17; j_gene: TRBJ2-2; abundance: NA; v_gene: TRBV14
CDR3nt: TGTGCCAGCAGTTCGCACCAAAATCCGAATCAGCCCCAGCATTTT; CDR3aa: CASSSHQNPNQPQHF; d_gene: NA; len: 15; j_gene: TRBJ1-5; abundance: few; v_gene: TRBV28
CDR3nt: TGTGCCAGCAGCTTGGACAGGGGATTGGGGGCTGAAGCTTTCTTT; CDR3aa: CASSLDRGLGAEAFF; d_gene: TRBD1; len: 15; j_gene: TRBJ1-1; abundance: NA; v_gene: TRBV5-5
CDR3nt: TGTGCCAGCAGCTTATTGGAGGGGATGAACACTGAAGCTTTCTTT; CDR3aa: CASSLLEGMNTEAFF; d_gene: NA; len: 15; j_gene: TRBJ1-1; abundance: few; v_gene: TRBV5-4
CDR3nt: TGTGCCGCCCAGGCGGGGGGCGGCTATAATTCACCCCTCCACTTT; CDR3aa: CAAQAGGGYNSPLHF; d_gene: NA; len: 15; j_gene: TRBJ1-6; abundance: NA; v_gene: TRBV10-3
CDR3nt: TGCAGTGCCCCGGTGACCGGGGAGCTGTTTTTT; CDR3aa: CSAPVTGELFF; d_gene: NA; len: 11; j_gene: TRBJ2-2; abundance: few; v_gene: TRBV20-1